Below, 18 T cell receptor beta chains from the same sample are listed, as sequenced in a study of blood T cell repertoires in COVID-19. Repertoires were generated with immunoSEQ multiplex PCR, while TCRdb's copy carries only in-frame clones and drops some. The repertoire holds roughly 460,000 clones, 70% to 90% seen once, with 0.8% to 1% in the top ten. The sample was peripheral blood. The source is a man aged 18 to 29 with COVID-19, enrolled during active disease.

The rearrangement uses TRBV29-1 and TRBJ2-7; weak D call: TRBD2 (5 bases). The ends were cut back, 3 bases at V and 3 bases at J, with 12 bases in the middle. This CDR3 spans 13 amino acids. CDR1 and CDR2 from the germline V gene are SQVTM and ANQGSEA. The chain's CDR3 is CSVEGRSDYEQYF. CDR3 nucleotide sequence: TGCAGCGTTGAGGGGAGATCGGACTACGAGCAGTACTTC.

The gene calls are TRBV10-2 and TRBJ2-7; 7 bases map to TRBD2. The CDR3 consists of 15 residues. Germline assignment: CDR1 WSHSY and CDR2 SAAADI. V gave up 6 bases and J gave up 2 bases; unmatched junction bases: 10. CDR3 sequence reads: CASREGRGLPYEQYF. CDR3 in DNA: TGCGCCAGCAGAGAGGGGCGGGGGTTACCCTACGAGCAGTACTTC.

J is TRBJ2-3 and V is TRBV5-8, with TRBD2 as a possible D gene (6 bases). CDR3 length: 12 amino acids. Deletions cut 0 bases from V and 10 bases from J, with 9 bases between. The germline gives CDR1 SGHTS, CDR2 YDEGEE. CDR3 sequence: CASSLVLASQYF. CDR3 bases: TGTGCCAGCAGCTTGGTACTAGCTTCGCAGTATTTT.

The CDR3 is CASSPLLTSTDTQYF. The CDR3, as DNA: TGTGCCAGCTCACCACTACTAACTAGCACAGATACGCAGTATTTT. The chain uses TRBV18 and TRBJ2-3; D gene ambiguous. The CDR3 spans 15 residues. Germline-derived CDR1 and CDR2 are KGHSH and LQKENI. Trimming left V 1 base short and J 0 bases short, with 8 bases between.

This chain uses TRBV7-2 with TRBJ1-5; tentatively, D is TRBD1 (5 bases). V dropped 1 base and J dropped 4 bases, with 8 bases sitting between them. The CDR3 runs 14 residues. Germline V gives CDR1 SGHTA, CDR2 FQGNSA. The CDR3 region is CASSLVAGNQPQHF. The CDR3 nucleotides read TGTGCCAGCAGCTTAGTGGCAGGGAATCAGCCCCAGCATTTT.

This rearrangement joins TRBV30 to TRBJ2-1; D is uncertain. Germline V lookup: CDR1 GTSNPN, CDR2 SVGIG (reference sequence). The CDR3 length is 15 residues. V lost 4 bases and J lost 0, with 13 bases in between. The CDR3 DNA is TGTGCCTGGAATTCTGGCTCAAGCTCCTACAATGAGCAGTTCTTC. As protein: CAWNSGSSSYNEQFF.

The gene calls are TRBV6-1 and TRBJ1-1; the D is unclear. Germline CDR1 reads MNHNS; CDR2 reads SASEGT. The CDR3 runs 13 residues. Trimming left V 0 bases short and J 7 bases short, with 9 bases between. CDR3 DNA sequence: TGTGCCAGCAGTGAAGCGAACCGCTATGAAGCTTTCTTT. This codes for CASSEANRYEAFF.

This clone was seen only a few times. This chain connects TRBV28 to TRBJ1-6, with a tentative D call TRBD1 (6 bases). The CDR3 contains 17 residues. Germline CDR1 MDHEN, CDR2 SYDVKM. Trimming removed 6 bases at V and 3 bases at J, with 18 bases between. CDR3 coding DNA: TGTGCCAGCAGGACTCCCCGGGGGGGCGGCTATAATTCACCCCTCCACTTT. Protein product: CASRTPRGGGYNSPLHF. The full variable domain, rest sourced from reference TRBV28 and TRBJ1-6, is DVKVTQSSRYLVKRTGEKVFLECVQDMDHENMFWYRQDPGLGLRLIYFSYDVKMKEKGDIPEGYSVSREKKERFSLILESASTNQTSMYLCASRTPRGGGYNSPLHFGNGTRLTVT.

J is TRBJ2-2 and V is TRBV5-1, with 8 bases fitting TRBD2. V was pared by 7 bases and J by 0 bases, with 2 bases of the junction left unmatched. CDR1 is SGHRS, CDR2 YFSETQ, per germline. The CDR3 has 14 amino acids. CDR3 in DNA: TGCGCCAGCTCGGGGGGGCCGAACACCGGGGAGCTGTTTTTT. Its protein product is CASSGGPNTGELFF.

This chain connects TRBV10-3 to TRBJ2-7; 8 bases agree with TRBD1. Trimming cost V 6 bases and J 5 bases; bases outside gene matches: 9. The CDR3 spans 14 residues. Germline values: CDR1 ENHRY, CDR2 SYGVKD. This CDR3 reads CAIRADRGFDEQYF. The CDR3 nucleotides read TGTGCCATCAGGGCAGACAGGGGCTTTGACGAGCAGTACTTC.

The J gene is TRBJ1-3, the V gene TRBV9; possibly TRBD1 for D (5 bases). Trimming took off 4 bases at V and 4 bases at J, with 18 bases between the two ends. The CDR3 is 16 residues long. Germline V lookup: CDR1 SGDLS, CDR2 YYNGEE. CDR3 sequence (DNA): TGTGCCAGCAGCTCCCGGGGGGATCTCATGGGAAACACCATATATTTT. Translating it yields CASSSRGDLMGNTIYF.

This CDR3 reads CASGLGTDNEQFF. The CDR3 DNA follows: TGTGCTAGTGGTTTGGGAACAGACAATGAGCAGTTCTTC. The chain is built from TRBV12-5 and TRBJ2-1; unclear D gene. The V gene's germline CDR1 is LGHNT and CDR2 FRNRAP. This CDR3 is built from 13 residues. Trimming shortened V by 1 base and J by 5 bases, and 6 bases separated the two germline ends.

This chain connects TRBV19 to TRBJ1-5, with TRBD1 identical over 8 bases. After removal of 2 bases from V and 0 bases from J, the junction contained 15 bases not matched to a gene. Germline CDR1 and CDR2: LNHDA and SQIVND (reference sequence). The CDR3 runs 20 residues. The CDR3 nucleotides read TGTGCCAGTAGTATACTCAGGGGGCAATCGTTTGGCAGTAGCAATCAGCCCCAGCATTTT. This gives the protein CASSILRGQSFGSSNQPQHF. Based on the CDR3 plus reference TRBV19 and TRBJ1-5, the full variable domain is DGGITQSPKYLFRKEGQNVTLSCEQNLNHDAMYWYRQDPGQGLRLIYYSQIVNDFQKGDIAEGYSVSREKKESFPLTVTSAQKNPTAFYLCASSILRGQSFGSSNQPQHFGDGTRLSIL.

The chain joins TRBV5-1 to TRBJ2-2, with D possibly matching TRBD2 (5 bases). Trimming removed 0 bases from V and 1 base from J, with 10 bases in between. Looked up from germline, CDR1 is SGHRS and CDR2 is YFSETQ. CDR3 size: 16 residues. The chain's CDR3 is CASSLERTVNTGELFF. The CDR3 DNA is TGCGCCAGCAGCTTGGAAAGGACTGTGAACACCGGGGAGCTGTTTTTT.

The chain has TRBV5-1 and TRBJ2-1; the match to TRBD2 covers 8 bases. Germline-derived CDR1 and CDR2 are SGHRS and YFSETQ. The length of the CDR3 is 15 residues. Losses at the gene ends were 0 bases for V and 6 bases for J; bases not matched to a gene: 5. The CDR3 nucleotides are TGCGCCAGCAGCTTGGTACTAGCGGAGACCAATGAGCAGTTCTTC. It is translated as CASSLVLAETNEQFF. The whole variable domain, remainder taken from reference TRBV5-1 and TRBJ2-1, is KAGVTQTPRYLIKTRGQQVTLSCSPISGHRSVSWYQQTPGQGLQFLFEYFSETQRNKGNFPGRFSGRQFSNSRSEMNVSTLELGDSALYLCASSLVLAETNEQFFGPGTRLTVL.

The chain has TRBV19 and TRBJ1-2; maybe TRBD1 (5 bases). V gave up 3 bases and J gave up 7 bases, with 15 bases separating them. There are 14 residues in the CDR3. Per the germline V gene, CDR1 is LNHDA and CDR2 is SQIVND (reference sequence). Written as DNA, the CDR3 is TGTGCCAGTAGTATGTTTGCAGGGTCCTCTGGCTACACCTTC. Amino acids: CASSMFAGSSGYTF. Drawing the rest from reference TRBV19 and TRBJ1-2, the complete variable domain is DGGITQSPKYLFRKEGQNVTLSCEQNLNHDAMYWYRQDPGQGLRLIYYSQIVNDFQKGDIAEGYSVSREKKESFPLTVTSAQKNPTAFYLCASSMFAGSSGYTFGSGTRLTVV.

This clone showed up just once. V and J are TRBV20-1 and TRBJ2-7, with D tentatively TRBD2 (6 bases). The CDR3 contains 11 residues. Germline V gene lookup returns CDR1 DFQATT and CDR2 SNEGSKA (reference sequence). The V end lost 6 bases, the J end lost 6 bases, and 12 bases lay between the germline ends. The CDR3 DNA reads TGCAGTGCCCAAGGGAGGCGCGAGCAGTACTTC. Its translation is CSAQGRREQYF.

The chain couples TRBV20-1 to TRBJ2-7, with 13 bases lining up with TRBD2. Germline assignment: CDR1 DFQATT and CDR2 SNEGSKA (reference sequence). V shed 3 bases and J 3 bases; nucleotides not matched to a gene: 2. There are 14 residues in the CDR3. The CDR3 DNA is TGCAGTGCTAGTGGACTAGCGGGAGTCTACGAGCAGTACTTC. It translates to CSASGLAGVYEQYF.